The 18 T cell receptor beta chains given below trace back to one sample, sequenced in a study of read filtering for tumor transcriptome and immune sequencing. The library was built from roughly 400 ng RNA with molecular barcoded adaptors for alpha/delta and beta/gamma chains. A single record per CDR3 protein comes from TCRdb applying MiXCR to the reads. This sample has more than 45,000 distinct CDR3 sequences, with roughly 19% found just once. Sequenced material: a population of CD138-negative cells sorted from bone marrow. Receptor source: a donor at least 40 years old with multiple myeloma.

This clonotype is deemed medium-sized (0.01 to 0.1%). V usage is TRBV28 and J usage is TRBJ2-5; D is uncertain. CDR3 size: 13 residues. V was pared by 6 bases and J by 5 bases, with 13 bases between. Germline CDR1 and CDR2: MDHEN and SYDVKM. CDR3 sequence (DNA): TGTGCCAGCAGCCCGGACCCGCCGGAGACCCAGTACTTC. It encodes CASSPDPPETQYF.

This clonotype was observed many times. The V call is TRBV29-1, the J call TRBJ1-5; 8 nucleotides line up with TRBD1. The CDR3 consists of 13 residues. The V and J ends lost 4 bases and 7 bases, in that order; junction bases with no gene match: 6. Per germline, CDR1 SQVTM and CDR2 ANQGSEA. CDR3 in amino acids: CSVGGQVGQPQHF. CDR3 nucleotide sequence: TGCAGCGTTGGGGGACAGGTCGGCCAGCCCCAGCATTTT.

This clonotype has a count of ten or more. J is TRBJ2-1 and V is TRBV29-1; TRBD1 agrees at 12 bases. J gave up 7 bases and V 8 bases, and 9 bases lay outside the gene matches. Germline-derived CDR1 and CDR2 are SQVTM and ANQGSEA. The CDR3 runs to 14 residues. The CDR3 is CSTRPGQGANEQFF. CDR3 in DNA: TGCAGCACAAGACCGGGACAGGGGGCGAATGAGCAGTTCTTC.

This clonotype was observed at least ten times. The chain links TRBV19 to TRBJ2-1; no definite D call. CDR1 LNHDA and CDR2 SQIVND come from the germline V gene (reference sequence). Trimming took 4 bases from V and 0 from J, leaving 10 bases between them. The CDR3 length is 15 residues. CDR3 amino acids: CASSTRTSSYNEQFF. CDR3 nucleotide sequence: TGTGCCAGTAGTACCCGGACCAGCTCCTACAATGAGCAGTTCTTC.

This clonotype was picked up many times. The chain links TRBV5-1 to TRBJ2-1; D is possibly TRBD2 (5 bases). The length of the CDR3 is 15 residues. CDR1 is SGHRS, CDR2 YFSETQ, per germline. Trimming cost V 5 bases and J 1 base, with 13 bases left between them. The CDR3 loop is CASSLDPGSYNEQFF. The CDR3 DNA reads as TGCGCCAGCAGTCTCGATCCGGGGTCCTACAATGAGCAGTTCTTC.

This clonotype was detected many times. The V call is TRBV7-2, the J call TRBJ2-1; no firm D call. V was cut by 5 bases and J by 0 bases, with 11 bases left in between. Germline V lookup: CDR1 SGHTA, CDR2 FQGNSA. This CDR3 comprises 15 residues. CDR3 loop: CASSISVSSYNEQFF. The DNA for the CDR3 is TGTGCCAGCAGCATATCAGTGTCCTCCTACAATGAGCAGTTCTTC.

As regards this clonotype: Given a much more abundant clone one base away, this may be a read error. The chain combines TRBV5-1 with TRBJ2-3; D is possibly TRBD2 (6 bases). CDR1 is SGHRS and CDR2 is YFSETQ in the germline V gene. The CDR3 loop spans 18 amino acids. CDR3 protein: CASGLSPGDARGTDTQYF. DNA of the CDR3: TGCGCCAGCGGCTTGAGTCCGGGGGACGCGCGAGGCACAGATACGCAGTATTTT.

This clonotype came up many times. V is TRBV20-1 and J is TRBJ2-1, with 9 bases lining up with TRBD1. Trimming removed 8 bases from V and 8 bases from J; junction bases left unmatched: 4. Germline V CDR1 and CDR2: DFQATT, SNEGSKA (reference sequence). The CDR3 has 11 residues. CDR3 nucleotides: TGCAGTACCGGGACAGGGTATGAGCAGTTCTTC. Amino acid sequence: CSTGTGYEQFF.

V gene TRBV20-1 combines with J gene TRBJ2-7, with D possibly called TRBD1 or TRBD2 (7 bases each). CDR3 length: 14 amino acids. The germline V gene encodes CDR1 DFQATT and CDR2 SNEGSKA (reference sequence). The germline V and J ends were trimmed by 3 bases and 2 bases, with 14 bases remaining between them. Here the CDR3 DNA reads TGCAGTGCTAGGGGACAGCGGGACGCCTACGAGCAGTACTTC. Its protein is CSARGQRDAYEQYF.

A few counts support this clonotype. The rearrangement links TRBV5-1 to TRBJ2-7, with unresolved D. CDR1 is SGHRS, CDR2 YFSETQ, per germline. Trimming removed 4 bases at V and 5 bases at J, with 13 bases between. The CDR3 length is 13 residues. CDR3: CASSETLSNEQYF. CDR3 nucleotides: TGCGCCAGCAGCGAGACTCTCAGCAACGAGCAGTACTTC.

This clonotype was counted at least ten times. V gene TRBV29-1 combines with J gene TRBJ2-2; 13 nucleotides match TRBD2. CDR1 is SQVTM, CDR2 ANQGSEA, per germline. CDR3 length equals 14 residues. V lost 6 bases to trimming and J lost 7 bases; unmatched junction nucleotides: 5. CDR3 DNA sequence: TGCAGCGTCCCCGGACTAGCGGGGGTCGGGGAGCTGTTTTTT. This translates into CSVPGLAGVGELFF.

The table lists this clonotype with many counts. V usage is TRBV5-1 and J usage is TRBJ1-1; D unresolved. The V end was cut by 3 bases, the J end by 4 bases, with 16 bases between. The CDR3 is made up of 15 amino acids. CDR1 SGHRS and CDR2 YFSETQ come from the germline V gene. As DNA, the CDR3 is TGCGCCAGCAGCTCCCTACGAACCGATCTCACTGAAGCTTTCTTT. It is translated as CASSSLRTDLTEAFF.

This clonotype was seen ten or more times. CDR3 protein: CSARDPASGSYDTQYF. CDR3 DNA: TGCAGTGCTAGAGATCCGGCTAGCGGGAGTTACGATACGCAGTATTTT. This chain joins TRBV20-1 and TRBJ2-3; 10 bases are a match to TRBD2. Germline trimming cut 0 bases from V and 6 bases from J; bases unmatched to any gene: 9. Germline V gives CDR1 DFQATT, CDR2 SNEGSKA (reference sequence). The CDR3 runs to 16 residues.

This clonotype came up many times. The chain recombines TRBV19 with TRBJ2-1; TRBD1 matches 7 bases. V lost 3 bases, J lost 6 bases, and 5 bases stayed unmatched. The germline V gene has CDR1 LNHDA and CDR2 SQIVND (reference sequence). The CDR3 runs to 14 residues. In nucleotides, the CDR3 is TGTGCCAGTAGTATTTCGACAGGGTTCAATGAGCAGTTCTTC. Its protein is CASSISTGFNEQFF.

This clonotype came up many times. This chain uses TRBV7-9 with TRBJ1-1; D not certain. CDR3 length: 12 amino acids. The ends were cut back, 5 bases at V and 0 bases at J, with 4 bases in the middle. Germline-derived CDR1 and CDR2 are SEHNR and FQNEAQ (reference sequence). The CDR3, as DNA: TGTGCCAGCAGCAATATGAACACTGAAGCTTTCTTT. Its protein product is CASSNMNTEAFF.

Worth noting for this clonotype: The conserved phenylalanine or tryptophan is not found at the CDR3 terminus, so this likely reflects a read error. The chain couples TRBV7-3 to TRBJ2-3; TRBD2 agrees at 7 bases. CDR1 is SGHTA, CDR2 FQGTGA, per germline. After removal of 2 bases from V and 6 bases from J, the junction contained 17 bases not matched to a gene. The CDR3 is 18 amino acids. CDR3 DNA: TGTGCCAGCAGCTTAGCGGGAGCGGTGCTTCGCGTTCAGGATACGCAGTATCTT. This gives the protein CASSLAGAVLRVQDTQYL.

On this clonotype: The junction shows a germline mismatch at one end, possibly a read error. CDR3 nucleotide sequence: TGCAGCGTCGAACGGGAGGGATCCTACGGGCAGTACTTC. Its translation is CSVEREGSYGQYF. V is TRBV29-1 and J is TRBJ2-7; 8 nucleotides align to TRBD2. The CDR3 runs 13 residues. Germline CDR1 and CDR2: SQVTM and ANQGSEA.

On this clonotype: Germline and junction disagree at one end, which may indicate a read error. In DNA, the CDR3 is TGTACCAGCTCACCACGGACCCCCCAAATTGAAGCTTTCTTT. It translates to CTSSPRTPQIEAFF. This sequence joins TRBV18 and TRBJ1-1; D is uncertain. The CDR3 sequence is 14 residues long. Germline lookup yields CDR1 KGHSH and CDR2 LQKENI. Full variable domain (outside the CDR3, taken from reference TRBV18 and TRBJ1-1): NAGVMQNPRHLVRRRGQEARLRCSPMKGHSHVYWYRQLPEEGLKFMVYLQKENIIDESGMPKERFSAEFPKEGPSILRIQQVVRGDSAAYFCTSSPRTPQIEAFFGQGTRLTVV.